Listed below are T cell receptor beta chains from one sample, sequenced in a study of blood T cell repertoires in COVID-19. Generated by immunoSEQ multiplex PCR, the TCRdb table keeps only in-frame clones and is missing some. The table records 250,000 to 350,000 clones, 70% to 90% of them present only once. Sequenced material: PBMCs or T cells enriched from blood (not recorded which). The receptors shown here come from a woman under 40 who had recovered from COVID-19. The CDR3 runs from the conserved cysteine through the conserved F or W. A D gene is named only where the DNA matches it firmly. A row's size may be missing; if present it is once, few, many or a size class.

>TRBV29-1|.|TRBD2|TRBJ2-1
CSLLTPGLADKPSYNEQFF
TGCAGCCTCTTAACCCCGGGACTAGCGGACAAACCTTCCTACAATGAGCAGTTCTTC
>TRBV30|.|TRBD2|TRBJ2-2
CASALPGRGAGELFF
TGTGCCTCTGCACTACCGGGACGGGGGGCCGGGGAGCTGTTTTTT
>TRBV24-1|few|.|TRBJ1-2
CATKSNYGYTF
TGTGCCACCAAGAGCAACTATGGCTACACCTTC
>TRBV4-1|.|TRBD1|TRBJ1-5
CASSWDRGTGGPQHF
TGCGCCAGCTCCTGGGACAGGGGAACCGGGGGGCCCCAGCATTTT
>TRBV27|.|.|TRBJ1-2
CASRGALRSVNYGYTF
TGTGCCAGCAGGGGGGCCCTCCGGTCGGTAAACTATGGCTACACCTTC
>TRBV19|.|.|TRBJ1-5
CASSIGTGPFQPQHF
TGTGCCAGTAGTATAGGTACAGGGCCTTTTCAGCCCCAGCATTTT
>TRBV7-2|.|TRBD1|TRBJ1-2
CASSLAGGQTMGDTF
TGTGCCAGCAGCTTAGCGGGGGGACAGACTATGGGAGACACCTTC
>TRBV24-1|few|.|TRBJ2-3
CATSDLVSTDTQYF
TGTGCCACCAGTGATCTTGTTAGCACAGATACGCAGTATTTT
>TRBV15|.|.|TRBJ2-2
CATSLGTRTGELFF
TGTGCCACCAGCCTCGGGACACGTACCGGGGAGCTGTTTTTT
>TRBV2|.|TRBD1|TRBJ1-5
CASRLFGQGHSNQPQHF
TGTGCCAGCAGACTCTTTGGACAGGGACATAGCAATCAGCCCCAGCATTTT
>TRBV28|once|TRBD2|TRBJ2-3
CASNGGREADTQYF
TGTGCCAGCAATGGCGGGAGGGAAGCAGATACGCAGTATTTT
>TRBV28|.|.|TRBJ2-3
CASSYDSGAQDTQYF
TGTGCCAGCAGTTATGATAGTGGGGCACAAGATACGCAGTATTTT
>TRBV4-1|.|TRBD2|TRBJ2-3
CASSQDIAGGLDTQYF
TGCGCCAGCAGCCAAGATATAGCGGGGGGGCTTGATACGCAGTATTTT
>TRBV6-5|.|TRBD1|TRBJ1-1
CASSYSGQGMPEAFF
TGTGCCAGCAGTTACTCGGGACAGGGGATGCCTGAAGCTTTCTTT
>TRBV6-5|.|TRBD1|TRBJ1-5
CASSYTQGAYQPQHF
TGTGCCAGCAGTTACACACAGGGGGCATATCAGCCCCAGCATTTT
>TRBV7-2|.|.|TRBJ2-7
CASSLEAASSFREQYF
TGTGCCAGCAGCTTAGAAGCGGCCTCGTCTTTCCGCGAGCAGTACTTC
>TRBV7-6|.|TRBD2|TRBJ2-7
CASSLEASGEGQYF
TGTGCCAGCAGCTTAGAGGCTAGCGGGGAGGGGCAGTACTTC
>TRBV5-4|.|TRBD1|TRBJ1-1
CASSVDRGMNTEAFF
TGTGCCAGCAGCGTGGACAGGGGGATGAACACTGAAGCTTTCTTT
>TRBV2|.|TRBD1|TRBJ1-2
CASSEEATGGLYGYTF
TGTGCCAGCAGTGAAGAGGCTACAGGGGGCCTCTATGGCTACACCTTC
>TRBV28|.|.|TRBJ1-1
CASSPGGKGAEAFF
TGTGCCAGCAGTCCCGGGGGGAAGGGCGCTGAAGCTTTCTTT
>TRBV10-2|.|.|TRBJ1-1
CASSAGLLMNTEAFF
TGCGCCAGCAGTGCAGGATTACTTATGAACACTGAAGCTTTCTTT
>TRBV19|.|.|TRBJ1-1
CASSIGNGGTEAFF
TGTGCCAGTAGTATAGGGAACGGGGGAACTGAAGCTTTCTTT
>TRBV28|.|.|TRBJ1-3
CASSFRGSGNTIYF
TGTGCCAGCAGTTTCCGAGGGTCTGGAAACACCATATATTTT
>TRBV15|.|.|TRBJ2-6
CATSRASSGANVLTF
TGTGCCACCAGCAGAGCTAGCTCTGGGGCCAACGTCCTGACTTTC
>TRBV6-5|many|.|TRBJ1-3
CASSYRWSSGNTIYF
TGTGCCAGCAGTTACCGGTGGTCCTCTGGAAACACCATATATTTT
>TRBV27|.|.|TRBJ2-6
CASSLSAGDSYSGANVLTF
TGTGCCAGCAGTTTAAGCGCAGGTGACAGTTACTCTGGGGCCAACGTCCTGACTTTC
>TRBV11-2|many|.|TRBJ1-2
CASSPESYGYTF
TGTGCCAGCAGCCCTGAGTCCTATGGCTACACCTTC
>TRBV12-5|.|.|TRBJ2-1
CASGLPSASSARNEQFF
TGTGCTAGTGGTTTACCCTCCGCTAGTTCAGCACGTAATGAGCAGTTCTTC
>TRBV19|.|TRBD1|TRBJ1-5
CASSTSGTATVNQPQHF
TGTGCCAGTAGTACCTCCGGGACAGCCACAGTCAATCAGCCCCAGCATTTT
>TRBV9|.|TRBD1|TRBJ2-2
CASSVVGTAYTGELFF
TGTGCCAGCAGCGTAGTGGGGACAGCTTACACCGGGGAGCTGTTTTTT
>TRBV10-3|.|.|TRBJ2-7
CAIRVGGGTYEQYF
TGTGCCATCAGAGTGGGAGGGGGAACCTACGAGCAGTACTTC
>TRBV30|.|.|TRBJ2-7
CAWSALYYEQYF
TGTGCCTGGAGCGCACTCTACTACGAGCAGTACTTC
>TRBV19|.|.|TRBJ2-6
CASSGNRVRTF
TGTGCCAGTAGTGGGAACAGGGTTCGAACTTTC
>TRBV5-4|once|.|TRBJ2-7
CASSFLDGTYEQYF
TGTGCCAGCAGTTTCCTGGACGGGACCTACGAGCAGTACTTC
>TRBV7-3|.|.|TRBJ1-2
CASSPTGQLGYGYTF
TGTGCCAGCAGCCCGACCGGACAGTTAGGGTATGGCTACACCTTC
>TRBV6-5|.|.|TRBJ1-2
CASSPRARVDYGYTF
TGTGCCAGCAGCCCCAGGGCCAGGGTGGACTATGGCTACACCTTC
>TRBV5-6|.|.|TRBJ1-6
CASSFGQKNSPLHF
TGTGCCAGCAGTTTCGGACAGAAGAATTCACCCCTCCACTTT
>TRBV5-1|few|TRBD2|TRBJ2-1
CASRGGLAGVNEQFF
TGCGCCAGCAGGGGAGGACTAGCGGGAGTCAATGAGCAGTTCTTC
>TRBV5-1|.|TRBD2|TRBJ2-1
CASSSSASGRPPYNEQFF
TGCGCCAGCAGCTCCTCCGCTAGCGGGAGACCCCCCTACAATGAGCAGTTCTTC